A selection of T cell receptor beta chains follows, all from one sample in a study of regulatory T cells in long-lasting Graves disease. One entry per CDR3 protein results from TCRdb running MiXCR on the multiplex PCR reads. Among 700,000 or so distinct CDR3 sequences, around 30% were seen once, and the ten largest hold 40% to 50%. The source material was peripheral blood mononuclear cells (PBMCs), sampled when the disease was refractory, from a patient treated with antithyroid drugs. These receptors were obtained from a female donor with Graves disease. Each CDR3 is given with its conserved first and last residue. Fields, in order: clone size, V gene, D gene, J gene, CDR3 protein, CDR3 DNA. D genes are given only for firm matches. Only part of the rows carry a size: once, few, many, or a class if the clone is expanded.

size: once; V: TRBV7-2; D: -; J: TRBJ1-6; CDR3: CASSLSGRDFTLHF; DNA: TGTGCCAGCAGCTTAAGCGGCAGGGATTTCACCCTCCACTTT
size: -; V: TRBV24-1; D: TRBD2; J: TRBJ2-1; CDR3: CATSDPTSGRANEQFF; DNA: TGTGCCACCAGTGATCCAACTAGCGGGAGGGCCAATGAGCAGTTCTTC
size: -; V: TRBV18; D: -; J: TRBJ1-5; CDR3: CASSKGGAINQPQHF; DNA: TGTGCCAGCTCAAAGGGGGGGGCCATCAATCAGCCCCAGCATTTT
size: -; V: TRBV18; D: -; J: TRBJ2-7; CDR3: CASSLTTATYEQYF; DNA: TGTGCCAGCTCACTCACGACGGCCACCTACGAGCAGTACTTC
size: -; V: TRBV3-1; D: TRBD2; J: TRBJ2-5; CDR3: CASSHLAAQETQYF; DNA: TGTGCCAGCAGCCACCTAGCGGCCCAAGAGACCCAGTACTTC
size: few; V: TRBV5-1; D: -; J: TRBJ1-4; CDR3: CASSLEGRQGEKLFF; DNA: TGCGCCAGCAGCTTGGAGGGCAGACAAGGAGAAAAACTGTTTTTT
size: few; V: TRBV5-1; D: -; J: TRBJ1-2; CDR3: CASSGGHNGYTF; DNA: TGCGCCAGCAGCGGGGGACACAACGGCTACACCTTC
size: -; V: TRBV20-1; D: -; J: TRBJ2-7; CDR3: CSAHSPGYEQYF; DNA: TGCAGTGCCCACTCCCCAGGGTACGAGCAGTACTTC
size: few; V: TRBV20-1; D: -; J: TRBJ1-1; CDR3: CSASSPRVDTEAFF; DNA: TGCAGTGCTAGCAGCCCCAGGGTCGACACTGAAGCTTTCTTT
size: many; V: TRBV27; D: -; J: TRBJ1-1; CDR3: CASSPNRVTEAFF; DNA: TGTGCCAGCAGTCCAAACAGGGTCACTGAAGCTTTCTTT
size: -; V: TRBV5-1; D: TRBD1; J: TRBJ2-2; CDR3: CASSELPDRDGAGELFF; DNA: TGCGCCAGCAGCGAACTCCCCGACAGGGACGGCGCCGGGGAGCTGTTTTTT
size: few; V: TRBV3-1; D: -; J: TRBJ1-1; CDR3: CASSREENTEAFF; DNA: TGTGCCAGCAGCCGGGAGGAGAACACTGAAGCTTTCTTT
size: -; V: TRBV20-1; D: -; J: TRBJ2-3; CDR3: CSARMGIPGPVADTQYF; DNA: TGCAGTGCTAGGATGGGGATTCCGGGACCGGTCGCAGATACGCAGTATTTT
size: few; V: TRBV7-9; D: -; J: TRBJ2-4; CDR3: CASSRVAGLAKNIQYF; DNA: TGTGCCAGCAGCCGAGTGGCGGGACTAGCCAAAAACATTCAGTACTTC
size: few; V: TRBV5-1; D: -; J: TRBJ1-1; CDR3: CASSLGGVRTEAFF; DNA: TGCGCCAGCAGCTTGGGTGGCGTGAGAACTGAAGCTTTCTTT
size: -; V: TRBV11-2; D: -; J: TRBJ1-2; CDR3: CASSSRIYEGYTF; DNA: TGTGCCAGCAGCAGCCGGATCTATGAGGGCTACACCTTC
size: few; V: TRBV19; D: -; J: TRBJ2-7; CDR3: CASSIRTYYEQYF; DNA: TGTGCCAGTAGCATTAGGACCTACTACGAGCAGTACTTC
size: -; V: TRBV12-3/TRBV12-4; D: TRBD2; J: TRBJ2-5; CDR3: CASSRPGLQETQYF; DNA: TGTGCCAGCAGTCGCCCGGGACTACAAGAGACCCAGTACTTC
size: few; V: TRBV27; D: -; J: TRBJ2-5; CDR3: CASSTDPRSQETQYF; DNA: TGTGCCAGCAGTACAGACCCCAGGTCGCAAGAGACCCAGTACTTC
size: many; V: TRBV29-1; D: -; J: TRBJ1-2; CDR3: CSARTVNYGYTF; DNA: TGCAGCGCCCGGACAGTCAACTATGGCTACACCTTC
size: many; V: TRBV11-2; D: -; J: TRBJ1-2; CDR3: CASSLGRQDPAYGYTF; DNA: TGTGCCAGCAGCTTAGGGAGGCAGGACCCAGCTTATGGCTACACCTTC
size: many; V: TRBV15; D: -; J: TRBJ2-7; CDR3: CATSTARGANEQYF; DNA: TGTGCCACCAGCACCGCCCGGGGAGCCAACGAGCAGTACTTC
size: -; V: TRBV6-1; D: TRBD2; J: TRBJ2-7; CDR3: CASSGLLSGETSYEQYF; DNA: TGTGCCAGCAGTGGTCTACTTAGCGGGGAGACGTCCTACGAGCAGTACTTC
size: -; V: TRBV12-3/TRBV12-4; D: TRBD1; J: TRBJ1-2; CDR3: CASKPTGGTNYGYTF; DNA: TGTGCCAGCAAACCGACAGGGGGCACTAACTATGGCTACACCTTC
size: -; V: TRBV30; D: -; J: TRBJ2-7; CDR3: CAWSSPAGIVGEQYF; DNA: TGTGCCTGGAGTTCCCCCGCAGGGATCGTTGGCGAGCAGTACTTC
size: -; V: TRBV2; D: TRBD2; J: TRBJ2-6; CDR3: CASSERGAGANVLTF; DNA: TGTGCCAGCAGTGAACGGGGGGCTGGGGCCAACGTCCTGACTTTC
size: -; V: TRBV13; D: TRBD1; J: TRBJ1-1; CDR3: CASSLGKTGSTEAFF; DNA: TGTGCCAGCAGCTTAGGCAAGACAGGGAGCACTGAAGCTTTCTTT
size: -; V: TRBV4-1; D: -; J: TRBJ1-1; CDR3: CASSQEQGLNTEAFF; DNA: TGCGCCAGCAGCCAAGAACAGGGCCTGAACACTGAAGCTTTCTTT
size: -; V: TRBV11-2; D: -; J: TRBJ2-2; CDR3: CASSRLAGYRGDTGELFF; DNA: TGTGCCAGCAGCCGCTTAGCGGGATACAGGGGGGACACCGGGGAGCTGTTTTTT